The present entry profiles one T cell receptor beta chain with its context. Antigen unknown. The data were produced by immunoSEQ multiplex PCR, yet TCRdb's version contains in-frame clones alone and is incomplete. This table holds roughly 120,000 clones, more than 65% found once. V was pared by 4 bases and J by 3 bases, with 10 bases between. The CDR3 is 13 residues long. From germline, CDR1 is SGHDT and CDR2 YYEEEE. It was focal radiation plus CTLA-4 blockade with ipilimumab that patients with chemo-refractory metastatic non-small-cell lung cancer received. The data stem from a study of radiotherapy plus CTLA-4 blockade in lung cancer. Study observations and caveats: Blood-borne expansion of tumor-derived TCR clones followed radiotherapy plus ipilimumab.

The rearrangement uses TRBV5-6 and TRBJ1-1; no definite D call. The sequence came from a human donor with non-small cell lung cancer that progressed on radiotherapy plus ipilimumab. Some clones in this sample may be carry-over from other donors' samples. Sequencing was performed on peripheral blood, taken from a patient treated with radiotherapy plus ipilimumab. The CDR3 here is CASSRTPYTEAFF. CDR3 in DNA: TGTGCCAGCAGCCGGACCCCCTACACTGAAGCTTTCTTT. Together with reference TRBV5-6 and TRBJ1-1, the CDR3 gives the full variable domain: DAGVTQSPTHLIKTRGQQVTLRCSPKSGHDTVSWYQQALGQGPQFIFQYYEEEERQRGNFPDRFSGHQFPNYSSELNVNALLLGDSALYLCASSRTPYTEAFFGQGTRLTVV.